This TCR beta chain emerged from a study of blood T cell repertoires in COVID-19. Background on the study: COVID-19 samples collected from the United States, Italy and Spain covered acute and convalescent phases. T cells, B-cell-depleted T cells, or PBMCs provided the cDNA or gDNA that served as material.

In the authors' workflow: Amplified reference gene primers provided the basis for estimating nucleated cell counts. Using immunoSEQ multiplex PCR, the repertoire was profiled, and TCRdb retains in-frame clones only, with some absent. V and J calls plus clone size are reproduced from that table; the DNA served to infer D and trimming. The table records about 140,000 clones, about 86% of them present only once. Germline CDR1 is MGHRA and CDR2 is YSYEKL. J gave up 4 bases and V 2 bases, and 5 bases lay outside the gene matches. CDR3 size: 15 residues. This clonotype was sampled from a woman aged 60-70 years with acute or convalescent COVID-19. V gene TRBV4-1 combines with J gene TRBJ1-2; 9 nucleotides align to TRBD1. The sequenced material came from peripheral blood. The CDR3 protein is CASSQMTGGVYGYTF. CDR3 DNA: TGCGCCAGCAGCCAAATGACAGGGGGGGTCTATGGCTACACCTTC.